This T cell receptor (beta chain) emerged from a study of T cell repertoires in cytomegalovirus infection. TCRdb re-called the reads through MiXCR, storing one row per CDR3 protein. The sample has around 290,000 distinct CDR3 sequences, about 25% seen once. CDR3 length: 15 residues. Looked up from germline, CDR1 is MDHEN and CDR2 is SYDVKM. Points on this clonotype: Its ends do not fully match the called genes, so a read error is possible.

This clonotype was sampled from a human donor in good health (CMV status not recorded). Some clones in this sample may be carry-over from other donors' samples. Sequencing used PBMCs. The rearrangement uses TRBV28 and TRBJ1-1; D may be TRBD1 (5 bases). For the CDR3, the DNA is TGTACCAGCAGCTTAACCGGGGGTCCCGCCCTTGAAGCTTTCTTT. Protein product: CTSSLTGGPALEAFF.